A selection of T cell receptor beta chains follows, all from one sample in a study of beta chain features in type 1 diabetes. Sequencing was performed with immunoSEQ multiplex PCR; in TCRdb, only in-frame clones are kept and a portion is missing. Found here are a few hundred thousand clones, 14% to 15% of them singletons; the top ten hold less than 0.02%. The material sequenced was naive CD4+ T cells from blood. All receptors come from a man aged 18-30 years with type 1 diabetes. The CDR3 runs from the conserved cysteine through the conserved F or W. Each record gives: D gene, clone size, V gene, J gene, CDR3 DNA, CDR3 protein. D genes are given only for firm matches. A clone size is listed for some rows: how often the clone was seen (once, few, many), or a class if it is expanded.

D gene: TRBD1; clone size: NA; V gene: TRBV28; J gene: TRBJ2-7; CDR3 DNA: TGTGCCAGCCCGCCGGACAGGGGGATTTACGAGCAGTACTTC; CDR3 protein: CASPPDRGIYEQYF
D gene: NA; clone size: NA; V gene: TRBV15; J gene: TRBJ2-1; CDR3 DNA: TGTGCCACCAGCAGAGATCCGGGTAGCGATGAGCAGTTCTTC; CDR3 protein: CATSRDPGSDEQFF
D gene: TRBD1; clone size: few; V gene: TRBV5-1; J gene: TRBJ2-2; CDR3 DNA: TGCGCCAGCAGCCCCGGGACAGGGGTTACCGGGGAGCTGTTTTTT; CDR3 protein: CASSPGTGVTGELFF
D gene: TRBD1; clone size: NA; V gene: TRBV27; J gene: TRBJ1-2; CDR3 DNA: TGTGCCAGCGGACAGGGCTATCGGTATGGCTACACCTTC; CDR3 protein: CASGQGYRYGYTF
D gene: NA; clone size: few; V gene: TRBV7-2; J gene: TRBJ2-1; CDR3 DNA: TGTGCCAGCAGCTTAGCGATACAGGGATACAACAATGAGCAGTTCTTC; CDR3 protein: CASSLAIQGYNNEQFF
D gene: TRBD1; clone size: NA; V gene: TRBV10-3; J gene: TRBJ2-7; CDR3 DNA: TGTGCCATCAAGGGACAGGGGTCTTCCTACGAGCAGTACTTC; CDR3 protein: CAIKGQGSSYEQYF
D gene: NA; clone size: few; V gene: TRBV28; J gene: TRBJ1-5; CDR3 DNA: TGTGCCAGCAGTTCCGGAGCTGCCCCCCAGCATTTT; CDR3 protein: CASSSGAAPQHF
D gene: NA; clone size: NA; V gene: TRBV30; J gene: TRBJ2-1; CDR3 DNA: TGTGCCTGGAGTGTAGATTACCTCAGGGGCCATGAGCAGTTCTTC; CDR3 protein: CAWSVDYLRGHEQFF
D gene: TRBD1; clone size: few; V gene: TRBV2; J gene: TRBJ1-1; CDR3 DNA: TGTGCCAGCACTGAATCCGGACAGGGGAACACTGAAGCTTTCTTT; CDR3 protein: CASTESGQGNTEAFF
D gene: TRBD2; clone size: NA; V gene: TRBV9; J gene: TRBJ2-3; CDR3 DNA: TGTGCCAGCAGCCCTCAAAGCGGGGCAGATACGCAGTATTTT; CDR3 protein: CASSPQSGADTQYF
D gene: TRBD1; clone size: NA; V gene: TRBV19; J gene: TRBJ1-2; CDR3 DNA: TGTGCCAGTGGGATGAGGGACAGCACTCTTGGCTACACCTTC; CDR3 protein: CASGMRDSTLGYTF
D gene: TRBD2; clone size: NA; V gene: TRBV7-2; J gene: TRBJ2-3; CDR3 DNA: TGTGCCAGCAGCTTAGCTAGCGGGGGGGCCATGCGTACGCAGTATTTT; CDR3 protein: CASSLASGGAMRTQYF
D gene: NA; clone size: few; V gene: TRBV7-9; J gene: TRBJ1-1; CDR3 DNA: TGTGCCAGCAGCTCTAAAGCTGACACTTACACTGAAGCTTTCTTT; CDR3 protein: CASSSKADTYTEAFF
D gene: TRBD1; clone size: NA; V gene: TRBV7-2; J gene: TRBJ1-6; CDR3 DNA: TGTGCCAGCAGCTTAAATGGACAGGGGGCCGGGAGAACACCCCTCCACTTT; CDR3 protein: CASSLNGQGAGRTPLHF
D gene: NA; clone size: once; V gene: TRBV21-1; J gene: TRBJ1-4; CDR3 DNA: TGTGCCAGCAGTCGGTATCTCGGGGGACCAACTAATGAAAAACTGTTTTTT; CDR3 protein: CASSRYLGGPTNEKLFF